The clone carrying this T cell receptor (beta chain) occurred a few times. This record belongs to a study of T cells after yellow fever vaccination. With V trimmed by 2 bases and J by 7 bases, 10 bases remained unmatched. Germline CDR1 reads MNHEY; CDR2 reads SVGAGI. CDR3 size: 15 residues. 5'RACE template switching produced TCR cDNA carrying a universal primer site and UMIs. TCRdb reanalysed the 5' RACE reads using MiXCR and keeps one entry per CDR3 protein. The data contain 65,000 to 90,000 distinct CDR3 sequences, less than 15% of them seen just once; the ten biggest clones take up 20% to 25%. This TCR came from a man younger than 35 who received the YFV17D yellow fever vaccine. The specimen was CD8+ T cells not binding an NS4B(214-222) dextramer, sorted from PBMCs, collected roughly 23 days after the first yellow fever vaccination. This chain links TRBV6-5 with TRBJ1-2, with TRBD1 matching 7 bases. Here the CDR3 reads CASSYGTGAAGGYTF. The CDR3 DNA sequence: TGTGCCAGCAGTTACGGAACAGGGGCGGCCGGTGGCTACACCTTC.